A selection of T cell receptor beta chains follows, all from one sample in a study of T cell repertoires in cytomegalovirus infection. TCRdb analysed the reads with MiXCR anew, one entry per CDR3 protein. Here the sample spans some 600,000 distinct CDR3 sequences, 20% to 30% being singletons. Input material: CD8+ T cells from PBMCs. All receptors derive from a human donor in good health (CMV status not recorded). Some clones in this sample may be carry-over from other donors' samples. Each CDR3 is given with its conserved first and last residue. D genes are given only for firm matches. A clone size is listed for some rows: how often the clone was seen (once, few, many), or a class if it is expanded.

DNA	CDR3	D	V	J	size
TGTGCCAGCAGACCCACCGGGGGGGAAGCTTTCTTT	CASRPTGGEAFF	-	TRBV6-2/TRBV6-3	TRBJ1-1	-
TGTGCCAGCAGTTACTCCGAGGACGGGGAGCTGTTTTTT	CASSYSEDGELFF	-	TRBV6-5	TRBJ2-2	few
TGTGCCAGCAACCTCAATAGCGGCCTCCAAGAGACCCAGTACTTC	CASNLNSGLQETQYF	-	TRBV6-2/TRBV6-3	TRBJ2-5	-
TGTGCCAGCAGCTTTTGGACAGGGGGCGCGTCCTACGAGCAGTACTTC	CASSFWTGGASYEQYF	TRBD1	TRBV7-9	TRBJ2-7	many
TGCAGTGCTAGCGGGGGTAGCACAGATACGCAGTATTTT	CSASGGSTDTQYF	-	TRBV20-1	TRBJ2-3	few
TGTGCCAGCAGCCTCTACCAGGGATCTGGGGCCAACGTCCTGACTTTC	CASSLYQGSGANVLTF	-	TRBV7-2	TRBJ2-6	many
TGTGCCAGCAGTTTCCCTGGGCTTCTTCAGCCCCAGCATTTT	CASSFPGLLQPQHF	-	TRBV12-3/TRBV12-4	TRBJ1-5	few
TGTGCCAGCAGTCCCTCTTTTTTGGGGGTCAAAAACATTCAGTACTTC	CASSPSFLGVKNIQYF	-	TRBV28	TRBJ2-4	-
TGTGCCAGCAGCTCGACAGGGGGCCAGCAGCCCCAGCATTTT	CASSSTGGQQPQHF	TRBD1	TRBV28	TRBJ1-5	many
TGTGCTCTAGTCAGGATGAACACTGAAGCTTTCTTT	CALVRMNTEAFF	-	TRBV11-2	TRBJ1-1	few
TGTGCCAGCGGTCGGCCCAGGGCGGGAACAGATACGCAGTATTTT	CASGRPRAGTDTQYF	-	TRBV2	TRBJ2-3	few
TGCGCCAGCAGCTTGGCCAGGGGACTTGGGAGGGACTACGAGCAGTACTTC	CASSLARGLGRDYEQYF	-	TRBV5-1	TRBJ2-7	-
TGTGCCAGCAGCCCCCCGGGTAGGGCGAACACCGGGGAGCTGTTTTTT	CASSPPGRANTGELFF	-	TRBV7-8	TRBJ2-2	many
TGTGCCAGCAGTTTGGGGGTTGGAGGCTTGCAAGAGACCCAGTACTTC	CASSLGVGGLQETQYF	-	TRBV28	TRBJ2-5	-
TGCAGCGTTGTGCCAGTAACCGACTATGGCTACACCTTC	CSVVPVTDYGYTF	-	TRBV29-1	TRBJ1-2	once
TGTGCCAGCAGTACCTACGGACAGGGGCTCTATGGCTACACCTTC	CASSTYGQGLYGYTF	TRBD1	TRBV28	TRBJ1-2	few
TGTGCCAGCAGCACCTCGGGACTAGCAGCTTCTTCGTCCAATGAGCAGTTCTTC	CASSTSGLAASSSNEQFF	TRBD2	TRBV7-2	TRBJ2-1	many
TGTGCCAGCAGCTTACTCCGGGGACAGGGTGGGTCCTACGAGCAGTACTTC	CASSLLRGQGGSYEQYF	TRBD1	TRBV7-9	TRBJ2-7	many
TGTGCCAGCAGCGTAGGAGAAATGACACTGGAGAACTATGGCTACACCTTC	CASSVGEMTLENYGYTF	-	TRBV9	TRBJ1-2	few
TGTGCCAGGGACACCGTCGGGGAGCTGTTTTTT	CARDTVGELFF	-	TRBV7-9	TRBJ2-2	few
TGTGCCAGCAGCTCATACAGGGGGCTAACAGATACGCAGTATTTT	CASSSYRGLTDTQYF	TRBD1	TRBV7-3	TRBJ2-3	-
TGCGCCAGCAGCCTCTTAGCGGGGGGGCGGAATGAGCAGTTCTTC	CASSLLAGGRNEQFF	TRBD2	TRBV4-1	TRBJ2-1	many
TGCAGTGCTCAAACGACGGGTCTGGGGAATCAGCCCCAGCATTTT	CSAQTTGLGNQPQHF	-	TRBV20-1	TRBJ1-5	-
TGTGCCAGCAGCTTGGGATATGATGAGCAGTTCTTC	CASSLGYDEQFF	-	TRBV5-6	TRBJ2-1	-
TGTGCCAGCAGCTCAGGGTTCTCGGAGACCCAGTACTTC	CASSSGFSETQYF	-	TRBV28	TRBJ2-5	-
TGTGCCAGCCCACCACCGGCCGGGATCGAGCAGTACTTC	CASPPPAGIEQYF	-	TRBV18	TRBJ2-7	-
TGTGCCAGCAGCCCTCGGGCGAGCGGGGGGGCCCAAGAGCAGTTCTTC	CASSPRASGGAQEQFF	TRBD2	TRBV28	TRBJ2-1	-
TGTGCCAGCAGTTTGACAGTTATAGGCACCGAGCAGTACTTC	CASSLTVIGTEQYF	-	TRBV7-2	TRBJ2-7	many
TGTGCCAGCAGCGGGACAGGGGTGCCAGATACGCAGTATTTT	CASSGTGVPDTQYF	TRBD1	TRBV6-1	TRBJ2-3	few
TGTGCCAGCAGTTACGGAGAGGCAGGGGGCTATAATGAGCAGTTCTTC	CASSYGEAGGYNEQFF	TRBD1	TRBV6-5	TRBJ2-1	many
TGTGCCAGCAGTCCAGACCGGGCAGATACGCAGTATTTT	CASSPDRADTQYF	-	TRBV12-3/TRBV12-4	TRBJ2-3	many
TGCAGCGTTGGGTTCATTCCTGGGCAGAGTAACTATGGCTACACCTTC	CSVGFIPGQSNYGYTF	-	TRBV29-1	TRBJ1-2	-
TGCGCCAGCAGTGAGTCGAGTTACAGGGCCGATGTGGAGACCCAGTACTTC	CASSESSYRADVETQYF	-	TRBV10-1	TRBJ2-5	-
TGCAGCGCCGCGGTCGGGGGCAGGACAGATACGCAGTATTTT	CSAAVGGRTDTQYF	-	TRBV29-1	TRBJ2-3	-
TGCAGCGTTGAAGAGGCCAGGGGCTTCTCCTACGAGCAGTACTTC	CSVEEARGFSYEQYF	-	TRBV29-1	TRBJ2-7	-
TGTGCCACCAGTGAGGGACAGGATAGCAATCAGCCCCAGCATTTT	CATSEGQDSNQPQHF	TRBD1	TRBV24-1	TRBJ1-5	-
TGTGCCAGCAGCCAGAACAGGGAGGGTGAAGCTTTCTTT	CASSQNREGEAFF	-	TRBV4-2	TRBJ1-1	-
TGTGCCAGCAGCGTGGCGGCGAGAGGTAATGAAAAACTGTTTTTT	CASSVAARGNEKLFF	-	TRBV9	TRBJ1-4	-
TGTGCCAGCAGTACCAACCGGGACAGCCGATTCTATGGCTACACCTTC	CASSTNRDSRFYGYTF	TRBD1	TRBV5-5	TRBJ1-2	few
TGCAGCGTTGAAGCGAACACTGAAGCTTTCTTT	CSVEANTEAFF	-	TRBV29-1	TRBJ1-1	few
TGTGCCAGCAGCTCTCCGAAACCCCTGACTAGCGGGACCAGCACAGATACGCAGTATTTT	CASSSPKPLTSGTSTDTQYF	TRBD2	TRBV7-9	TRBJ2-3	-
TGTGCCAGCAGTGAAGCTAGCGGGGGGTGGACCGGGGAGCTGTTTTTT	CASSEASGGWTGELFF	TRBD2	TRBV2	TRBJ2-2	many
TGTGCCAGCACCGAACTACCGGACAATGAGCAGTTCTTC	CASTELPDNEQFF	-	TRBV11-2	TRBJ2-1	-
TGTGCCAGCAGCTCTCGACCGGGACAGCCTTCACAAGAGACCCAGTACTTC	CASSSRPGQPSQETQYF	TRBD1	TRBV7-9	TRBJ2-5	many
TGTGCCAGCAGCTTTTCCCAACAGGGAATCTACGAGCAGTACTTC	CASSFSQQGIYEQYF	-	TRBV13	TRBJ2-7	-
TGCAGTGCTAGAGAGGGTCCAGATACGCAGTATTTT	CSAREGPDTQYF	-	TRBV20-1	TRBJ2-3	-
TGTGCCACCGCCTTCCTCCGCAATGAGCAGTTCTTC	CATAFLRNEQFF	-	TRBV7-2	TRBJ2-1	many
TGTGCCAGCAGCTCACGGGACAAACTGGAGCAGTACTTC	CASSSRDKLEQYF	-	TRBV7-9	TRBJ2-7	many
TGCGCCAGCAGCTTGACAGTACAATACGAGCAGTACTTC	CASSLTVQYEQYF	-	TRBV5-1	TRBJ2-7	few
TGTGCCAGCAGCCCAGGGGATCTCGAGCAGTTCTTC	CASSPGDLEQFF	-	TRBV12-3/TRBV12-4	TRBJ2-1	few
TGTGCCAGCGACGGGGGGTCCACAGATACGCAGTATTTT	CASDGGSTDTQYF	TRBD2	TRBV7-2	TRBJ2-3	few